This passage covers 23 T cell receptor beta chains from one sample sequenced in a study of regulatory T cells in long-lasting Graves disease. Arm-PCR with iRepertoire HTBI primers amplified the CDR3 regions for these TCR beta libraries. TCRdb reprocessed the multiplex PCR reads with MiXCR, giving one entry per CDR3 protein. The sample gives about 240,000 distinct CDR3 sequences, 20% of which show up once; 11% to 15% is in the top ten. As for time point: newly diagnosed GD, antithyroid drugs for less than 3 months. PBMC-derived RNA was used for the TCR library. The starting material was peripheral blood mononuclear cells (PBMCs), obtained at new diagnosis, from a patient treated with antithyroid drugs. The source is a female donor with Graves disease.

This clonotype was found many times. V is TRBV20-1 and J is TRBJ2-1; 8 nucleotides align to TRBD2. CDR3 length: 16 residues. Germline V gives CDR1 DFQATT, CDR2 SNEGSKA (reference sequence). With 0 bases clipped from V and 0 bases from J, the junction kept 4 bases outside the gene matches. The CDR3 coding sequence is TGCAGTGCTAGAGATCTCGGGACTAGCTCCTACAATGAGCAGTTCTTC. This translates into CSARDLGTSSYNEQFF.

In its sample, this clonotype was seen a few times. CDR3 bases: TGTGCCAGCAGTTACAGGCCCGGAAACAGGGATACGCAGTATTTT. Its translation is CASSYRPGNRDTQYF. This sequence joins TRBV6-2 or TRBV6-3 and TRBJ2-3; weak D call: TRBD1 (5 bases). Germline V gene lookup returns CDR1 MNHEY and CDR2 SVGEGT. V gave up 2 bases and J gave up 6 bases, with 15 bases separating them. The CDR3 runs to 15 residues.

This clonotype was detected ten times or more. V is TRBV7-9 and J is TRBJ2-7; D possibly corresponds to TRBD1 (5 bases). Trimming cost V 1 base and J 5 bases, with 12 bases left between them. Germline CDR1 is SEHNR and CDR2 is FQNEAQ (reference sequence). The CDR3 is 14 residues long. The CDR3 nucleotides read TGTGCCAGCAGCTTAGATCTCAGGGTCGACGAGCAGTACTTC. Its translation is CASSLDLRVDEQYF.

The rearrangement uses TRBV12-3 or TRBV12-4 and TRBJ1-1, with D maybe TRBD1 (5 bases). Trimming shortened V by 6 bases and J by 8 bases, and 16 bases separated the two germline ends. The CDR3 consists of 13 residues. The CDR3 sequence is CASRGTDGGEAFF. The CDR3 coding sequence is TGTGCCAGCAGGGGGACGGACGGTGGGGAAGCTTTCTTT.

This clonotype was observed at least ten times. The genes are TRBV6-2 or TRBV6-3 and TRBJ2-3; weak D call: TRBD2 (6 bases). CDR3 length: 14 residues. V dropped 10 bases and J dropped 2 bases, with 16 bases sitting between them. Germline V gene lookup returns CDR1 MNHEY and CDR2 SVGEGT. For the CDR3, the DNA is TGTGCCACCTGCAAGGTAGCGGCCACAGATACGCAGTATTTT. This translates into CATCKVAATDTQYF.

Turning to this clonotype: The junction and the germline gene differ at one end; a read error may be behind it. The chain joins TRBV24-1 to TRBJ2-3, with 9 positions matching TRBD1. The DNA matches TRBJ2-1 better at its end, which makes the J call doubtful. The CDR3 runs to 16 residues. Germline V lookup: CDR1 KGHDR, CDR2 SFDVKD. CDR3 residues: CATRGSGTGHYNEQFF. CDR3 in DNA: TGCGCCACCAGGGGTTCCGGGACAGGGCACTACAATGAGCAGTTCTTC.

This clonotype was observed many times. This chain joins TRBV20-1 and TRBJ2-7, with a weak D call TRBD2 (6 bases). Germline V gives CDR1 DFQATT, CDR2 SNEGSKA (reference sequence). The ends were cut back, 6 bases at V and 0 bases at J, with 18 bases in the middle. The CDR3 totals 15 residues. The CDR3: CSAPPRDLSSYEQYF. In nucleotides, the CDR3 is TGCAGTGCCCCCCCTCGGGACTTGAGCTCCTACGAGCAGTACTTC.

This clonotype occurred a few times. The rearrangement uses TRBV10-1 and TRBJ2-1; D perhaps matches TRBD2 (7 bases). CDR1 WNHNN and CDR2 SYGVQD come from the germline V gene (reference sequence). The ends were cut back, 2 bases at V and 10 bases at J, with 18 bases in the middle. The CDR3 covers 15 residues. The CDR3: CASSEEGGSLAEQFF. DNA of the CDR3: TGCGCCAGCAGTGAGGAGGGGGGGTCACTCGCAGAGCAGTTCTTC.

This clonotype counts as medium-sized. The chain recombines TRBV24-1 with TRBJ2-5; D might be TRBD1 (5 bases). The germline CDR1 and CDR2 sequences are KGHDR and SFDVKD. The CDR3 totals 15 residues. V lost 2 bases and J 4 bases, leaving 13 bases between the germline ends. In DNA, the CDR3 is TGTGCCACCAGTGATTCACAGGACGGAAGAGAGACCCAGTACTTC. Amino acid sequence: CATSDSQDGRETQYF.

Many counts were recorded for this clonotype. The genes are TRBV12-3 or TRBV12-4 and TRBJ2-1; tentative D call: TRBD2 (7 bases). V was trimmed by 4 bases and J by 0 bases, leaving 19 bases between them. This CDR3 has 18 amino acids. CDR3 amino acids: CASSSLSGGGLSYNEQFF. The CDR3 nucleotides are TGTGCCAGCAGTTCCCTTAGTGGGGGGGGCCTCTCCTACAATGAGCAGTTCTTC.

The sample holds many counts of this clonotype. The CDR3 DNA follows: TGTGCCAGCAGTGAAAGGACAGATAGCACCGGGGAGCTGTTTTTT. Translating gives CASSERTDSTGELFF. The V and J genes are TRBV2 and TRBJ2-2, with D perhaps TRBD1 (6 bases). This CDR3 has 15 amino acids. Deletions cut 2 bases from V and 4 bases from J, with 11 bases between. Germline CDR1 is SNHLY and CDR2 is FYNNEI.

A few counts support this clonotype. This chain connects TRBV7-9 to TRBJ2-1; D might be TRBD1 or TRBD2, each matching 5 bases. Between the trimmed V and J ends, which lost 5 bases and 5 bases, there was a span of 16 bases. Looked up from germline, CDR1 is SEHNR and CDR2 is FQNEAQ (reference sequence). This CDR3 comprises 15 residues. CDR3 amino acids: CASSITRDGHNEQFF. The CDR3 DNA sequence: TGTGCCAGCAGCATAACCCGGGACGGACACAATGAGCAGTTCTTC.

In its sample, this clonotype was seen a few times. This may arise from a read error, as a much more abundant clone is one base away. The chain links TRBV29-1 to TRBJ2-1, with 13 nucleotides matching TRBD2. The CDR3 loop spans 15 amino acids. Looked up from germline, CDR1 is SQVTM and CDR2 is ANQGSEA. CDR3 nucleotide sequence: TGCAGCGTTGGCAAGACTAGCGGGGGGATCGATGAGCGGTTCTTC. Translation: CSVGKTSGGIDERFF.

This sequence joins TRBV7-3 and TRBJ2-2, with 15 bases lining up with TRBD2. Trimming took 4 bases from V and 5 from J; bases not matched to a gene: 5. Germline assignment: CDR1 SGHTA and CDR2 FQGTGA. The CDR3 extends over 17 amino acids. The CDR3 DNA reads TGTGCCAGCAGCTCCCCCGGGACTAGCGGGGGGACCGGGGAGCTGTTTTTT. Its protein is CASSSPGTSGGTGELFF. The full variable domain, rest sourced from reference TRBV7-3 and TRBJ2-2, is GAGVSQTPSNKVTEKGKYVELRCDPISGHTALYWYRQSLGQGPEFLIYFQGTGAADDSGLPNDRFFAVRPEGSVSTLKIQRTERGDSAVYLCASSSPGTSGGTGELFFGEGSRLTVL.

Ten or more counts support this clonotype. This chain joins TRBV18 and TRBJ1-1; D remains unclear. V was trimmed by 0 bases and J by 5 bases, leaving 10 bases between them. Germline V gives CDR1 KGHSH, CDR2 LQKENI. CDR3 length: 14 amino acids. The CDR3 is CASSPPDGRTEAFF. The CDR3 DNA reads TGTGCCAGCTCACCACCGGACGGAAGAACTGAAGCTTTCTTT.

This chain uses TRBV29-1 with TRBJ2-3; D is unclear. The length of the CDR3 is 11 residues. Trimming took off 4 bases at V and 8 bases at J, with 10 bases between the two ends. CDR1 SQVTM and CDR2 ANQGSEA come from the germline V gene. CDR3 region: CSVVSASTQYF. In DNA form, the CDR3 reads TGCAGCGTTGTTTCGGCGAGTACGCAGTATTTT.

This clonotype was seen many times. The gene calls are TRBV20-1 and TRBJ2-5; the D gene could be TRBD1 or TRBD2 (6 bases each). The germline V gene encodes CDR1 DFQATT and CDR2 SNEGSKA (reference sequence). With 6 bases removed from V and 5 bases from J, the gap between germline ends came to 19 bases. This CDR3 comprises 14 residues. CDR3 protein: CSANPGGREETQYF. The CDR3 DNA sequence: TGCAGTGCCAATCCTGGGGGCCGGGAGGAGACCCAGTACTTC.

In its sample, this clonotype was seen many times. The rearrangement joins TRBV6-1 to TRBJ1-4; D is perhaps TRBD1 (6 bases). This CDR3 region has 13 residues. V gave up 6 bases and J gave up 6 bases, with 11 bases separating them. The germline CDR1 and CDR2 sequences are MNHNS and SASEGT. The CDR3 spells CASSGTSHEKLFF. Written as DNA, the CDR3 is TGTGCCAGCAGCGGGACATCCCATGAAAAACTGTTTTTT.

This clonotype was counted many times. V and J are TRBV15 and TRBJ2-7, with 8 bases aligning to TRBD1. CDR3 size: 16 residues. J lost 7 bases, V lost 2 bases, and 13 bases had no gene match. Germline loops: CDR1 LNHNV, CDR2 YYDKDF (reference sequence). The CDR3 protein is CATSRPKQGGLGEQYF. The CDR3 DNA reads TGTGCCACCAGCAGACCGAAACAGGGGGGTCTGGGGGAGCAGTACTTC. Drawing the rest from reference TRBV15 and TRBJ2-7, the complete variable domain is DAMVIQNPRYQVTQFGKPVTLSCSQTLNHNVMYWYQQKSSQAPKLLFHYYDKDFNNEADTPDNFQSRRPNTSFCFLDIRSPGLGDTAMYLCATSRPKQGGLGEQYFGPGTRLTVT.

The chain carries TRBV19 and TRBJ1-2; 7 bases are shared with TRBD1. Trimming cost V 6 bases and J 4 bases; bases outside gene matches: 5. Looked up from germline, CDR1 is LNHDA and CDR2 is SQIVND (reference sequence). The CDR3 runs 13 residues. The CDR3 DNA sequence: TGTGCCAGTAGAAGCCGGGACAGCTATGGCTACACCTTC. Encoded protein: CASRSRDSYGYTF.

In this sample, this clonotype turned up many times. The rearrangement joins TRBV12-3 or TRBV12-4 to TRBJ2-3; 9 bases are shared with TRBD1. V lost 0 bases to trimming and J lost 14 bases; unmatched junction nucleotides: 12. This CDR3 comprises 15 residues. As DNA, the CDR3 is TGTGCCAGCAGTTTAGCAGGTCGAACAGGGGGCATGAGGTATTTT. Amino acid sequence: CASSLAGRTGGMRYF.

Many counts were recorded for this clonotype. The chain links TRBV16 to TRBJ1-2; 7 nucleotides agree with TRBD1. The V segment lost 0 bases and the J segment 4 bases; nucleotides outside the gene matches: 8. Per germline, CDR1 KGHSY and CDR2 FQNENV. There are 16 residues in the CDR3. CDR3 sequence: CASSQSSTGLGYGYTF. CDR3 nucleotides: TGTGCCAGCAGCCAATCCTCGACAGGGTTGGGCTATGGCTACACCTTC.

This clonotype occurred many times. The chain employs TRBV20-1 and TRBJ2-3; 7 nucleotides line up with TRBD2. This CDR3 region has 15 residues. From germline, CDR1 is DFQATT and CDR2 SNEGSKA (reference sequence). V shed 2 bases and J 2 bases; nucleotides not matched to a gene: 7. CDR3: CSARQSGDFTDTQYF. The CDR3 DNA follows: TGCAGTGCTAGACAGAGCGGGGATTTCACAGATACGCAGTATTTT.